Here is one T cell receptor (beta chain) with its context. The sample comes from a study of ipilimumab plus nivolumab after autologous stem cell transplantation. Generated by immunoSEQ multiplex PCR, the TCRdb table keeps only in-frame clones and is missing some. The table includes some 14,000 clones, roughly 74% detected once. The receptor comes from a male donor with primary mediastinal lymphoma. Sequenced material: PBMCs, taken in a trial of ipilimumab plus nivolumab as post-transplant consolidation.

CDR3 amino acids: CASSTRGRNEKLFF. Written as DNA, the CDR3 is TGTGCCAGCAGCACCCGGGGCCGTAATGAAAAACTGTTTTTT. The chain recombines TRBV7-9 with TRBJ1-4, with a possible D match to TRBD1 (5 bases). Germline lookup yields CDR1 SEHNR and CDR2 FQNEAQ (reference sequence). The CDR3 has 14 amino acids. Between the trimmed V and J ends, which lost 5 bases and 4 bases, there was a span of 11 bases.